The 24 T cell receptor beta chains in this list originate from one sample, sequenced in a study of cytomegalovirus exposure and HLA in healthy donors. Use of 60 Vbeta and 13 Jbeta primers characterized the PCR. Method: immunoSEQ multiplex PCR; TCRdb's copy keeps in-frame clones and lacks some. The sample includes tens of thousands of clones, roughly four fifths of them seen just once. Sequencing was carried out using PBMCs. The origin of the receptors is a man between 50 and 59 years old in good health and CMV-seronegative.

The chain uses TRBV7-9 and TRBJ1-1; tentatively, D is TRBD1 (5 bases). There are 12 residues in the CDR3. The V end lost 6 bases, the J end lost 8 bases, and 13 bases lay between the germline ends. The V gene's germline CDR1 is SEHNR and CDR2 FQNEAQ (reference sequence). CDR3 loop: CASSLQGSEAFF. The CDR3 DNA reads as TGTGCCAGCAGTCTTCAGGGTTCCGAAGCTTTCTTT. Looking up the rest from reference TRBV7-9 and TRBJ1-1 gives the full variable domain: DTGVSQNPRHKITKRGQNVTFRCDPISEHNRLYWYRQTLGQGPEFLTYFQNEAQLEKSRLLSDRFSAERPKGSFSTLEIQRTEQGDSAMYLCASSLQGSEAFFGQGTRLTVV.

This rearrangement joins TRBV5-1 to TRBJ1-2, with 7 bases lining up with TRBD1. Germline CDR1 reads SGHRS; CDR2 reads YFSETQ. CDR3 length: 15 amino acids. The junction had 8 bases not matched to a gene; V was cut back by 0 bases and J by 6 bases. CDR3 coding DNA: TGCGCCAGCAGCTTGGAAATAGGGGGCAGAAATGGCTACACCTTC. As protein: CASSLEIGGRNGYTF.

CDR3: CASSEIPGGGDETQYF. CDR3 nucleotide sequence: TGTGCCAGCAGTGAAATCCCGGGCGGGGGTGACGAGACCCAGTACTTC. The V gene is TRBV6-1, the J gene TRBJ2-5; 7 nucleotides align to TRBD2. Looked up from germline, CDR1 is MNHNS and CDR2 is SASEGT. Losses at the gene ends were 2 bases for V and 5 bases for J; bases not matched to a gene: 11. The CDR3 sequence is 16 residues long.

V usage is TRBV25-1 and J usage is TRBJ2-3; the match to TRBD2 covers 11 bases. The CDR3 loop spans 15 amino acids. Germline CDR1 is MGHDK and CDR2 is SYGVNS. J was trimmed by 1 base and V by 3 bases; bases with no gene match: 0. CDR3 in amino acids: CASSETSGGTDTQYF. In DNA form, the CDR3 reads TGTGCCAGCAGTGAGACTAGCGGGGGCACAGATACGCAGTATTTT.

The chain combines TRBV6-1 with TRBJ1-1, with D unresolved. V lost 2 bases, J lost 4 bases, and 14 bases lay in between. This CDR3 comprises 15 residues. CDR1 MNHNS and CDR2 SASEGT come from the germline V gene. The CDR3 DNA is TGTGCCAGCAGTGAACTGGGAGGTTGGGGCACTGAAGCTTTCTTT. This translates into CASSELGGWGTEAFF.

This sequence joins TRBV28 and TRBJ2-3; a weak D match, TRBD2 (7 bases). V was shortened by 7 bases and J by 6 bases, with 23 bases between the two germline ends. The V gene's germline CDR1 is MDHEN and CDR2 SYDVKM. The CDR3 contains 16 residues. CDR3 DNA sequence: TGTGCCAGCATTGGGGGGGCTACCGGGCACAGGGATACGCAGTATTTT. This gives the protein CASIGGATGHRDTQYF.

This sequence joins TRBV6-6 and TRBJ2-7; 8 bases agree with TRBD1. The CDR3 has 15 amino acids. The junction had 7 bases not matched to a gene; V was cut back by 6 bases and J by 0 bases. In germline, CDR1 is MNHNY, CDR2 SVGAGI (reference sequence). CDR3 DNA sequence: TGTGCCAGCAGCCAGGGACAGGACCACTCCTACGAGCAGTACTTC. Protein product: CASSQGQDHSYEQYF.

This clone is a singleton in its sample. The J gene is TRBJ2-2, the V gene TRBV5-1, with 13 bases identical to TRBD2. Looked up from germline, CDR1 is SGHRS and CDR2 is YFSETQ. CDR3 length: 18 residues. J gave up 0 bases and V 4 bases, and 6 bases lay outside the gene matches. The CDR3 region has the DNA TGCGCCAGCAGCGCGCGACTAGCGGGGGGCCCGAACACCGGGGAGCTGTTTTTT. It specifies CASSARLAGGPNTGELFF.

The chain carries TRBV7-9 and TRBJ2-3; D is unresolved. The CDR3 is made up of 13 amino acids. CDR1 SEHNR and CDR2 FQNEAQ come from the germline V gene (reference sequence). V was cut by 4 bases and J by 9 bases, with 14 bases left in between. The CDR3 DNA reads TGTGCCAGCAGCTCCCCGGTAGAAGTCACGCAGTATTTT. It encodes CASSSPVEVTQYF.

This clone occurred a few times. The V and J genes are TRBV15 and TRBJ1-5; TRBD1 agrees at 8 bases. This CDR3 spans 17 amino acids. Germline V lookup: CDR1 LNHNV, CDR2 YYDKDF (reference sequence). The V gene end was trimmed by 1 base and the J gene end by 0 bases; junction bases not matched to a gene: 5. The CDR3 reads CATSRVWQGASNQPQHF. As DNA, the CDR3 is TGTGCCACCAGCAGAGTGTGGCAGGGGGCTAGCAATCAGCCCCAGCATTTT.

The CDR3 loop is CSVADSPNQPQHF. CDR3 nucleotide sequence: TGCAGCGTTGCCGACAGTCCCAATCAGCCCCAGCATTTT. This chain uses TRBV29-1 with TRBJ1-5; D might be TRBD1 (5 bases). Trimming stripped 4 bases from V and 3 bases from J, with 10 bases between. The germline V gene has CDR1 SQVTM and CDR2 ANQGSEA. The CDR3 loop spans 13 amino acids.

The chain joins TRBV11-2 to TRBJ2-1; 9 bases fit TRBD1. With 5 bases clipped from V and 8 bases from J, the junction kept 7 bases outside the gene matches. In germline, CDR1 is SGHAT, CDR2 FQNNGV. The CDR3 runs 14 residues. CDR3 region: CASSKQGAFDEQFF. CDR3 nucleotide sequence: TGTGCCAGCAGCAAACAGGGGGCTTTTGATGAGCAGTTCTTC.

The chain carries TRBV5-4 and TRBJ1-6, with TRBD1 matching 9 bases. Germline assignment: CDR1 SGHNT and CDR2 YYREEE (reference sequence). V trimming: 3 bases; J trimming: 4 bases; junction bases outside the gene matches: 8. This CDR3 contains 17 residues. The CDR3 sequence is CASSSDGDRDYNSPLHF. CDR3 DNA sequence: TGTGCCAGCAGCTCAGACGGGGACAGGGATTATAATTCACCCCTCCACTTT.

CDR3 sequence: CSVGAGYTIYF. The DNA of the CDR3 is TGCAGCGTTGGTGCAGGGTACACCATATATTTT. V usage is TRBV29-1 and J usage is TRBJ1-3; possible D gene TRBD1, 5 bases. CDR3 size: 11 residues. Trimming pared 4 bases from V and 8 bases from J, leaving 9 bases between. Germline CDR1 is SQVTM and CDR2 is ANQGSEA.

The V call is TRBV6-5, the J call TRBJ2-7; D perhaps matches TRBD1 (6 bases). V lost 0 bases and J lost 5, with 17 bases in between. The CDR3 loop spans 16 amino acids. In germline, CDR1 is MNHEY, CDR2 SVGAGI. CDR3 coding DNA: TGTGCCAGCAGTTACTCGGGGGCAGGGAGTAGCGACGAGCAGTACTTC. Protein: CASSYSGAGSSDEQYF.

The chain couples TRBV9 to TRBJ1-1; D remains ambiguous. Per germline, CDR1 SGDLS and CDR2 YYNGEE. CDR3 length: 15 residues. Trimming removed 4 bases at V and 3 bases at J, with 16 bases between. The CDR3 bases are TGTGCCAGCAGCCCCTTGGGAGGGCGTCACACTGAAGCTTTCTTT. This codes for CASSPLGGRHTEAFF.

This chain links TRBV7-8 with TRBJ1-1; no clear D gene. This CDR3 is built from 15 residues. Germline V lookup: CDR1 SGHVS, CDR2 FQNEAQ. V was clipped by 8 bases and J by 1 base, with 17 bases between them. The CDR3 DNA reads as TGTGCCAGCTCCGGCGAGTTGGAGGGGAACACTGAAGCTTTCTTT. It specifies CASSGELEGNTEAFF. Looking up the rest from reference TRBV7-8 and TRBJ1-1 gives the full variable domain: GAGVSQSPRYKVAKRGQDVALRCDPISGHVSLFWYQQALGQGPEFLTYFQNEAQLDKSGLPSDRFFAERPEGSVSTLKIQRTQQEDSAVYLCASSGELEGNTEAFFGQGTRLTVV.

CDR3 in amino acids: CASSLASGTPKYF. The CDR3 nucleotides are TGTGCCAGCAGCCTGGCATCCGGGACACCTAAGTACTTC. The J gene is TRBJ2-5, the V gene TRBV7-9; tentative D call: TRBD1 (6 bases). CDR1 is SEHNR and CDR2 is FQNEAQ in the germline V gene (reference sequence). V lost 5 bases and J lost 12, with 19 bases in between. The CDR3 covers 13 residues.

The V call is TRBV19, the J call TRBJ2-7, with 8 bases fitting TRBD2. V was pared by 6 bases and J by 5 bases, with 6 bases of the junction left unmatched. This CDR3 comprises 13 residues. Germline V CDR1 and CDR2: LNHDA, SQIVND (reference sequence). CDR3 DNA: TGTGCCAGTAGCAACGGGGGGGCGGACGAGCAGTACTTC. As protein: CASSNGGADEQYF.

The J gene is TRBJ2-3, the V gene TRBV29-1; D may be TRBD1 (5 bases). The V end was cut by 4 bases, the J end by 0 bases, with 14 bases between. This CDR3 region has 15 residues. CDR1 and CDR2 from the germline V gene are SQVTM and ANQGSEA. The DNA for the CDR3 is TGCAGCGTTGTCGCATGGACACCTAGCACAGATACGCAGTATTTT. Translating it yields CSVVAWTPSTDTQYF.

The chain is built from TRBV7-2 and TRBJ2-2; no clear D. The CDR3 has 14 residues. The germline V and J ends were trimmed by 2 bases and 2 bases, with 6 bases remaining between them. CDR1 and CDR2 from the germline V gene are SGHTA and FQGNSA. As DNA, the CDR3 is TGTGCCAGCAGCTTACTTAAAAACACCGGGGAGCTGTTTTTT. This translates into CASSLLKNTGELFF.

This clone was seen a single time. This rearrangement joins TRBV7-9 to TRBJ2-7; possibly TRBD2 for D (6 bases). Germline CDR1 reads SEHNR; CDR2 reads FQNEAQ (reference sequence). The CDR3 runs 15 residues. With 7 bases removed from V and 7 bases from J, the gap between germline ends came to 23 bases. CDR3 in DNA: TGTGCCAGCACCCTGGGGGGTTCTTGGCTGGGGGAGCAGTACTTC. Residues: CASTLGGSWLGEQYF.

The chain uses TRBV6-5 and TRBJ1-1; no definite D call. Trimming removed 2 bases at V and 1 base at J, with 8 bases between. Germline V gene lookup returns CDR1 MNHEY and CDR2 SVGAGI. The CDR3 totals 14 residues. The CDR3 DNA follows: TGTGCCAGCAGTTACCTAGGGAGGAACACTGAAGCTTTCTTT. Translating gives CASSYLGRNTEAFF.

V gene TRBV5-4 combines with J gene TRBJ2-7; D possibly corresponds to TRBD2 (6 bases). Germline V CDR1 and CDR2: SGHNT, YYREEE (reference sequence). The V gene lost 0 bases and the J gene lost 3 bases, with 13 bases spanning the gap. This CDR3 comprises 15 residues. The CDR3 reads CASSLAGVGHYEQYF. The CDR3 bases are TGTGCCAGCAGCTTGGCGGGGGTTGGCCACTACGAGCAGTACTTC.